This TCR beta chain was sequenced in a study of blood T cell repertoires in COVID-19. Study-level background: COVID-19 samples from acute and convalescent phases originated in the United States, Italy and Spain. The cDNA or gDNA used as material had been derived from T cells, B-cell-depleted T cells, or PBMCs.

Per the study methods: Estimates of nucleated cell counts were drawn from the amplification of reference gene primers. The repertoire was sequenced with immunoSEQ multiplex PCR; TCRdb's copy has only in-frame clones and lacks some. Clone size and the V and J calls come from that table; the DNA yielded D and trimming. In the table there are around 78,000 clones, around 86% of which are singletons. Trimming stripped 2 bases from V and 3 bases from J, with 15 bases between. Germline V lookup: CDR1 SGHRS, CDR2 YFSETQ. CDR3 length equals 15 residues. The sequence was collected from an older woman with acute or convalescent COVID-19. The specimen was peripheral blood. The V and J genes are TRBV5-1 and TRBJ2-7, with TRBD1 as a possible D gene (5 bases). CDR3 DNA: TGCGCCAGCAGCTTTTGGTCGGACAAAAACTACGAGCAGTACTTC. Amino acids: CASSFWSDKNYEQYF.